A selection of T cell receptor beta chains follows, all from one sample in a study of OX40 agonist ivuxolimab in advanced cancers. Clones were read by immunoSEQ multiplex PCR, and TCRdb kept only the in-frame ones, dropping some. The data contain about 59,000 clones, under 90% of them singletons. Sequenced material: CD4+ or CD8+ T cells sorted from blood, taken in a trial of the OX40 agonist ivuxolimab. The receptors derive from an adult with an advanced solid tumor such as melanoma, head and neck, liver or kidney cancer. Both conserved end residues are part of each CDR3. The order of the fields is D gene, clone size, J gene, V gene, CDR3 protein, CDR3 DNA. A D gene is named only where the DNA matches it firmly. Clone size is not always given. Where it is, it says once, few, many or a class for expanded clones.

d_gene: -; abundance: few; j_gene: TRBJ2-7; v_gene: TRBV30; CDR3aa: CAWSVLRGYEQYF; CDR3nt: TGTGCCTGGAGTGTACTTAGAGGTTACGAGCAGTACTTC
d_gene: -; abundance: -; j_gene: TRBJ1-6; v_gene: TRBV5-8; CDR3aa: CASSLWDSPLHF; CDR3nt: TGTGCCAGCAGCTTGTGGGACTCACCCCTCCACTTT
d_gene: TRBD2; abundance: -; j_gene: TRBJ2-3; v_gene: TRBV29-1; CDR3aa: CSVPTWGGSFTDTQYF; CDR3nt: TGCAGCGTGCCCACTTGGGGAGGGAGCTTCACAGATACGCAGTATTTT
d_gene: -; abundance: once; j_gene: TRBJ2-7; v_gene: TRBV5-6; CDR3aa: CASSLWGYEQYF; CDR3nt: TGTGCCAGCAGCTTGTGGGGCTACGAGCAGTACTTC
d_gene: TRBD2; abundance: -; j_gene: TRBJ2-7; v_gene: TRBV4-1; CDR3aa: CASSTPGTSYEQYF; CDR3nt: TGCGCCAGCAGCACCCCCGGGACTAGCTACGAGCAGTACTTC
d_gene: -; abundance: -; j_gene: TRBJ2-1; v_gene: TRBV5-8; CDR3aa: CASSFFSGAGTSLRLEQFF; CDR3nt: TGTGCCAGCAGCTTCTTTTCGGGGGCCGGGACAAGCCTTAGGCTGGAGCAGTTCTTC
d_gene: TRBD1; abundance: -; j_gene: TRBJ2-5; v_gene: TRBV5-1; CDR3aa: CASSPGTGLETQYF; CDR3nt: TGCGCCAGCAGCCCAGGGACAGGGTTAGAGACCCAGTACTTC
d_gene: -; abundance: -; j_gene: TRBJ1-5; v_gene: TRBV5-8; CDR3aa: CASSPISGNQPQHF; CDR3nt: TGTGCCAGCAGCCCCATTAGTGGCAATCAGCCCCAGCATTTT
d_gene: -; abundance: -; j_gene: TRBJ2-7; v_gene: TRBV5-1; CDR3aa: CASRNRGFSYEQYF; CDR3nt: TGCGCCAGCCGCAATAGGGGGTTCTCCTACGAGCAGTACTTC
d_gene: -; abundance: -; j_gene: TRBJ1-5; v_gene: TRBV28; CDR3aa: CASSLWRGQPQHF; CDR3nt: TGTGCCAGCAGTTTATGGAGGGGTCAGCCCCAGCATTTT